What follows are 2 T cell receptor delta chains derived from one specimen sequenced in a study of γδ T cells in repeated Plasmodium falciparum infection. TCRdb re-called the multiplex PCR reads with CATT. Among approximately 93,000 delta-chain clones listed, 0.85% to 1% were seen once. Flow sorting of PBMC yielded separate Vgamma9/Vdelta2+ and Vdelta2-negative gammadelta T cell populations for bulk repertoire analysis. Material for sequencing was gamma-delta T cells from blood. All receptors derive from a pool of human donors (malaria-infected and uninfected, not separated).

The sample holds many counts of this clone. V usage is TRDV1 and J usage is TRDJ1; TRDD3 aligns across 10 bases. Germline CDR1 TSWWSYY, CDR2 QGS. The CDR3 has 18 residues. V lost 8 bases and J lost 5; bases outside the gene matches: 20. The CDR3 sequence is CALLHLLGRGGYPDKLIF. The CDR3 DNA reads TGTGCTCTTCTCCACCTCCTTGGGCGTGGGGGATACCCTGATAAACTCATCTTT.

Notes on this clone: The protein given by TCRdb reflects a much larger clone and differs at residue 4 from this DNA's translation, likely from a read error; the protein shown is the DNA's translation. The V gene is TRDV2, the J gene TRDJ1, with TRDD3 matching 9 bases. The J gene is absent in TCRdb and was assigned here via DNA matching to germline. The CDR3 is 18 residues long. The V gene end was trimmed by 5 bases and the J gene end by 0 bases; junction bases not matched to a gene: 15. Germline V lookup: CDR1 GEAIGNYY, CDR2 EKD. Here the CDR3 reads CACGSRTGGHLYTDKLIF. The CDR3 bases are TGTGCCTGTGGCAGTAGGACTGGGGGACATCTCTACACCGATAAACTCATCTTT.